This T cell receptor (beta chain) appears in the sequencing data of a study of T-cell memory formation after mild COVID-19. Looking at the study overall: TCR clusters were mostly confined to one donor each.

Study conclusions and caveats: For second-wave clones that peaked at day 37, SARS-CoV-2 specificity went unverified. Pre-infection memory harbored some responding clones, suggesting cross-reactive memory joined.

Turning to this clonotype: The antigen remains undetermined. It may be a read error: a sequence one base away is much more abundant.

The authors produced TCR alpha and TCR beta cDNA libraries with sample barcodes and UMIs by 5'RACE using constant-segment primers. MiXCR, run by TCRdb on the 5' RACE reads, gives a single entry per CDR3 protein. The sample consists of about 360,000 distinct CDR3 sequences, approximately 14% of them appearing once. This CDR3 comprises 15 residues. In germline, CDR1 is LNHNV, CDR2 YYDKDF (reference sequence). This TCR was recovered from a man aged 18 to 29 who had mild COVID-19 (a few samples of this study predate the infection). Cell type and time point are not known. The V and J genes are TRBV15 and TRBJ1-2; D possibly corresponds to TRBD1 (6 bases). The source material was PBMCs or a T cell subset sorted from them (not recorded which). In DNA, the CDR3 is TGTGCCACCAGAAGAGATCCCTCAGGGGTATATGGCTACACCTTC. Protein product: CATRRDPSGVYGYTF.